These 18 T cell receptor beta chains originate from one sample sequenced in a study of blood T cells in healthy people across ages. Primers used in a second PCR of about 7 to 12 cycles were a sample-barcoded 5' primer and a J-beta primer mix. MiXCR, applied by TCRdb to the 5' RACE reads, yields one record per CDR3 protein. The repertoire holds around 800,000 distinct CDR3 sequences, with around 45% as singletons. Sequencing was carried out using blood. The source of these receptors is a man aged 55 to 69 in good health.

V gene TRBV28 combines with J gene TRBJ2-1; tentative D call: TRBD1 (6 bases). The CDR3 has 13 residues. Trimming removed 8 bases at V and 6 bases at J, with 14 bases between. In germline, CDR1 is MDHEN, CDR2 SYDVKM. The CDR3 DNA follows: TGTGCCAGCCAACCGGACAGTTTCAATGAGCAGTTCTTC. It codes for CASQPDSFNEQFF.

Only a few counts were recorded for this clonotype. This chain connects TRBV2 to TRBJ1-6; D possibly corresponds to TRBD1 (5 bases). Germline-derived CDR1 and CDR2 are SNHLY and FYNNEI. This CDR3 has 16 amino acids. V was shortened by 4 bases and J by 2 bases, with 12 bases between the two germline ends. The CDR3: CASSVDSGTYNSPLHF. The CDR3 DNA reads TGTGCCAGCAGTGTTGACTCAGGGACCTATAATTCACCCCTCCACTTT. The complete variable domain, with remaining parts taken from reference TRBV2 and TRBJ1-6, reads EPEVTQTPSHQVTQMGQEVILRCVPISNHLYFYWYRQILGQKVEFLVSFYNNEISEKSEIFDDQFSVERPDGSNFTLKIRSTKLEDSAMYFCASSVDSGTYNSPLHFGNGTRLTVT.

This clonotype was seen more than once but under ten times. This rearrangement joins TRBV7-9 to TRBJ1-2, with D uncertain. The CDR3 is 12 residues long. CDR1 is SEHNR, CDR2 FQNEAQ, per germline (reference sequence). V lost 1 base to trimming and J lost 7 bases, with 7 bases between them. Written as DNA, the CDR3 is TGTGCCAGCAGCTTAGAACGGTTTGGCTACACCTTC. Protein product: CASSLERFGYTF.

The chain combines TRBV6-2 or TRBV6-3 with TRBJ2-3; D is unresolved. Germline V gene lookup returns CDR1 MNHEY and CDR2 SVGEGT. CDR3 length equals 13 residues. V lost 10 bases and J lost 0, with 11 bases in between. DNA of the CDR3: TGTGCCAACCTCGTACCTAGCACAGATACGCAGTATTTT. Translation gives CANLVPSTDTQYF.

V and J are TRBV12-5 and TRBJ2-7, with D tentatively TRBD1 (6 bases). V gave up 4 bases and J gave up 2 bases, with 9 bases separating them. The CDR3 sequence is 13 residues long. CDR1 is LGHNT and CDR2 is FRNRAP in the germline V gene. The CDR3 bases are TGTGCTAGTGGTTCCGGGACAACCTACGAGCAGTACTTC. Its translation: CASGSGTTYEQYF.

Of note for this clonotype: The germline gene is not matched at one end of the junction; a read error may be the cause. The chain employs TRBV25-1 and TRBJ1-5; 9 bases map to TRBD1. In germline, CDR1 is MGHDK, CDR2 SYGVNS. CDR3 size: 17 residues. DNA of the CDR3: TGTGCCGGCAGTGCAAATACTAGACAGGGGGTCAATCAGCCCCAGCATTTT. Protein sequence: CAGSANTRQGVNQPQHF.

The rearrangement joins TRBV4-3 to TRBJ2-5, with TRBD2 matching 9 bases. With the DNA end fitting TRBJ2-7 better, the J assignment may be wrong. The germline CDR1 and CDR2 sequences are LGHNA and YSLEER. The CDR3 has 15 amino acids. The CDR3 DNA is TGCGCCAGCAGCCAAGAGCGGGAGGGCCTCTACGAGCAGTACTTC. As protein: CASSQEREGLYEQYF.

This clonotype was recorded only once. CDR3 nucleotide sequence: TGTGCCAGCAGCCTTAGACCAGCTAACTATGGCTACACCTTC. As protein: CASSLRPANYGYTF. The chain recombines TRBV9 with TRBJ1-2; the D is unclear. Trimming left V 4 bases short and J 0 bases short, with 10 bases between. CDR1 and CDR2 (germline): SGDLS, YYNGEE. The length of the CDR3 is 14 residues. Full variable domain (rest looked up from reference TRBV9 and TRBJ1-2): DSGVTQTPKHLITATGQRVTLRCSPRSGDLSVYWYQQSLDQGLQFLIQYYNGEERAKGNILERFSAQQFPDLHSELNLSSLELGDSALYFCASSLRPANYGYTFGSGTRLTVV.

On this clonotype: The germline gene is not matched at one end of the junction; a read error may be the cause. The CDR3 region is CAGRPLTGRVNEQFF. CDR3 DNA: TGTGCCGGCAGGCCTCTGACAGGGAGGGTCAATGAGCAGTTCTTC. The chain has TRBV6-2 or TRBV6-3 and TRBJ2-1; tentatively, D is TRBD1 or TRBD2 (7 bases each). CDR1 MNHEY and CDR2 SVGEGT come from the germline V gene. The CDR3 is 15 residues long.

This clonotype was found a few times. The CDR3 reads CSVGDIPSTDTQYF. The CDR3 DNA is TGCAGCGTTGGGGACATTCCTAGCACAGATACGCAGTATTTT. The chain uses TRBV29-1 and TRBJ2-3, with a possible D match to TRBD1 (6 bases). Germline CDR1 reads SQVTM; CDR2 reads ANQGSEA. This CDR3 is built from 14 residues. Trimming took 4 bases from V and 0 from J, leaving 11 bases between them.

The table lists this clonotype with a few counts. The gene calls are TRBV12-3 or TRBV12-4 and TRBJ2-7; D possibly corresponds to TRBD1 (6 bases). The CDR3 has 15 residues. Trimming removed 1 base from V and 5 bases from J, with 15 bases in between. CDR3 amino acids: CASSLVGQGMNEQYF. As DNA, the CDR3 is TGTGCCAGCAGTTTAGTTGGGCAGGGGATGAACGAGCAGTACTTC.

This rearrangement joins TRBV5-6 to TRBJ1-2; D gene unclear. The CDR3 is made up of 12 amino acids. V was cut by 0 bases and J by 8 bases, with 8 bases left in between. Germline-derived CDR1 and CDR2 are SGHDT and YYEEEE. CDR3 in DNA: TGTGCCAGCAGCTTGGGGGCCGAAGGCTACACCTTC. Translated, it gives CASSLGAEGYTF. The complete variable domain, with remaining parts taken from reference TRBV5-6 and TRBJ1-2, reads DAGVTQSPTHLIKTRGQQVTLRCSPKSGHDTVSWYQQALGQGPQFIFQYYEEEERQRGNFPDRFSGHQFPNYSSELNVNALLLGDSALYLCASSLGAEGYTFGSGTRLTVV.

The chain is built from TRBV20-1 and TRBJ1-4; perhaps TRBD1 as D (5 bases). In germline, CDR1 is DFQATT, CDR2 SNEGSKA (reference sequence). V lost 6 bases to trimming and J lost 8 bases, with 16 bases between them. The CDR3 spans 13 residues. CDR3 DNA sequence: TGCAGTGCCGGACCCGGGGCTCAGGAAAAACTGTTTTTT. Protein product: CSAGPGAQEKLFF.

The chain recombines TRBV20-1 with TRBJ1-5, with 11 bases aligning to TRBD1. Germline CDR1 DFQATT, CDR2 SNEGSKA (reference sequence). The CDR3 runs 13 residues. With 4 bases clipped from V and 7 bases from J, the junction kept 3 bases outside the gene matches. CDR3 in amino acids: CSAKGQGEQPQHF. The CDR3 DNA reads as TGCAGTGCTAAGGGACAGGGGGAACAGCCCCAGCATTTT.

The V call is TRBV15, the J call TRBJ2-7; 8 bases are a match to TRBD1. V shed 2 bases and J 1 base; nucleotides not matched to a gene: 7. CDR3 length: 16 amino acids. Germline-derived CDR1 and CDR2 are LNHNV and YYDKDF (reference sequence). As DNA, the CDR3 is TGTGCCACCAGCAGAAAGCCTGGACAGGGTTCCTACGAGCAGTACTTC. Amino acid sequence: CATSRKPGQGSYEQYF.

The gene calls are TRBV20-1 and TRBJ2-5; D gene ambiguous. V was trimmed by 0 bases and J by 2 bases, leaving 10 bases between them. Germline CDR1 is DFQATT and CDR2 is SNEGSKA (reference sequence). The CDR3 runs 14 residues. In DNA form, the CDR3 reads TGCAGTGCTAGAGATTCGCTGTTTCAAGAGACCCAGTACTTC. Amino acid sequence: CSARDSLFQETQYF.

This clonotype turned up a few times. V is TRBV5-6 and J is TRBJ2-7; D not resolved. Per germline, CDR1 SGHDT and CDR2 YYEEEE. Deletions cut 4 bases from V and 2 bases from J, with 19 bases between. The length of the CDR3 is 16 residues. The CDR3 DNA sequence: TGTGCCAGCAGCATGGACGTGGGTTCCGTCCCCTACGAGCAGTACTTC. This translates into CASSMDVGSVPYEQYF. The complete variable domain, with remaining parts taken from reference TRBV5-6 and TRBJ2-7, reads DAGVTQSPTHLIKTRGQQVTLRCSPKSGHDTVSWYQQALGQGPQFIFQYYEEEERQRGNFPDRFSGHQFPNYSSELNVNALLLGDSALYLCASSMDVGSVPYEQYFGPGTRLTVT.

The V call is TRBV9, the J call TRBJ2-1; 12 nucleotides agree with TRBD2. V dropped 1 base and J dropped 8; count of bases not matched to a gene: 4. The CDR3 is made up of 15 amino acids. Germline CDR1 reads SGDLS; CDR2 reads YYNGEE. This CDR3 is CASSVKASGGDEQFF. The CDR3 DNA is TGTGCCAGCAGCGTAAAGGCTAGCGGGGGGGATGAGCAGTTCTTC.